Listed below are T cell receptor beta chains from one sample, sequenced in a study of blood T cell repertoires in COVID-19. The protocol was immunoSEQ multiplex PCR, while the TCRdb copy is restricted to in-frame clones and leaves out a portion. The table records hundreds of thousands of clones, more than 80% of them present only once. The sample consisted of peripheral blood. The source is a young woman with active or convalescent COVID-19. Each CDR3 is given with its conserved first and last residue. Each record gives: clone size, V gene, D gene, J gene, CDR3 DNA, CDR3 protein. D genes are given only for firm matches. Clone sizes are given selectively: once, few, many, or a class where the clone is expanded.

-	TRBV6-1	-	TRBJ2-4	TGTGCCAGCAGTGAATTATCCGGGGTGGGGTCGGCCAAAAACATTCAGTACTTC	CASSELSGVGSAKNIQYF
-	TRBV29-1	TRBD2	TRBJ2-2	TGCAGCGTCGTAGCGGGGGGCCGCGCCGGGGAGCTGTTTTTT	CSVVAGGRAGELFF
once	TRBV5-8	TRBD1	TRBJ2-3	TGTGCCAGCAGCCCTGCTCGGGACAGGGGAACAGATACGCAGTATTTT	CASSPARDRGTDTQYF
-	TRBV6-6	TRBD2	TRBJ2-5	TGTGCCAGCAGTTATGGCGGGACTAGCTTTGAGACCCAGTACTTC	CASSYGGTSFETQYF
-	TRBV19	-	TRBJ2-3	TGTGCCAGTAGTACGAGGACAGCGACTAGCACAGATACGCAGTATTTT	CASSTRTATSTDTQYF
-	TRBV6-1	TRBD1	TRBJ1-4	TGTGCCAGCAGTGACCCAGCAGGGGGAACTAATGAAAAACTGTTTTTT	CASSDPAGGTNEKLFF
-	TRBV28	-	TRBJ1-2	TGTGCCAGCAGTTTCCGGCCCAGAGGGGGCTACACCTTC	CASSFRPRGGYTF
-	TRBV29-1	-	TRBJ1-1	TGCAGCGCCCCGACCCCTTCGGGGGCTTTCTTT	CSAPTPSGAFF
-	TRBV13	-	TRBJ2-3	TGTGCCAGCAGCCCAGGTACATTCCCAGATACGCAGTATTTT	CASSPGTFPDTQYF
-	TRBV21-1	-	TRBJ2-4	TGTGCCAGCAGCAAATCGTCAAGGGGATTAGCCAAAAACATTCAGTACTTC	CASSKSSRGLAKNIQYF
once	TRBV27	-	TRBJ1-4	TGTGCCAGCAGTTTAAGTGGTTACCGGGTAAAACTGTTTTTT	CASSLSGYRVKLFF
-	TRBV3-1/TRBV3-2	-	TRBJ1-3	TGTGCCAGCAGCCACCGACAATCCAGAAACACCATATATTTT	CASSHRQSRNTIYF
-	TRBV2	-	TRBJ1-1	TGTGCCAGCAGTGATAATATCAGGGAAGCTTTCTTT	CASSDNIREAFF
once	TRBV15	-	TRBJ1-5	TGTGCCACCAGCAGAGTAACTTCGGGGAAAGGAAGCAATCAGCCCCAGCATTTT	CATSRVTSGKGSNQPQHF
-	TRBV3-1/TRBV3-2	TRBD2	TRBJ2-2	TGTGCCAGCAGCCTTACGACTAGCGGCGGGGAGCTGTTTTTT	CASSLTTSGGELFF
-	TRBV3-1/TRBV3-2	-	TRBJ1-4	TGTGCCAGCAGCCAAGTTGCAGGTTTGGAAAAACTGTTTTTT	CASSQVAGLEKLFF
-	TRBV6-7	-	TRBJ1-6	TGTGCCAGCAGTTACTCGGGTGGGCGCCACTATAATTCACCCCTCCACTTT	CASSYSGGRHYNSPLHF
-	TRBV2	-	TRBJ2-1	TGTGCCAGCCCTAAGGGGGAAGTAAGTTACAATGAGCAGTTCTTC	CASPKGEVSYNEQFF
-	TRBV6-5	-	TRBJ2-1	TGTGCCAGCAGCTCGGGACTTCTCACCTACAATGAGCAGTTCTTC	CASSSGLLTYNEQFF
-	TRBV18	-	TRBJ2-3	TGTGCCAGCTCACCACGAGGTGCTAGCACAGATACGCAGTATTTT	CASSPRGASTDTQYF
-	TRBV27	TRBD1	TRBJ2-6	TGTGCCAGCAGTCGCGGACAGGTCGTAGTCTCTGGGGCCAACGTCCTGACTTTC	CASSRGQVVVSGANVLTF
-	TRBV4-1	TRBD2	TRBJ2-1	TGCGCCAGCAGCGGTATTCTAGCGGGAGATTTCTATGAGCAGTTCTTC	CASSGILAGDFYEQFF
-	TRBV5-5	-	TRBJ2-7	TGTGCCAGCAGCTTGGCTCGGCAGGGATCTTCCTACGAGCAGTACTTC	CASSLARQGSSYEQYF
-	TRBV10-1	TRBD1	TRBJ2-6	TGCGCCAGCAGTGAGTCCGGGACAGGAATCTCTGGGGCCAACGTCCTGACTTTC	CASSESGTGISGANVLTF
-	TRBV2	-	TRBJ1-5	TGTGCCAGCAGTGACGATAGGGGGAAAAATCAGCCCCAGCATTTT	CASSDDRGKNQPQHF
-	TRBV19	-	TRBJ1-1	TGTGCCAGTAGTACCGGGGAATCGCGCACTGAAGCTTTCTTT	CASSTGESRTEAFF
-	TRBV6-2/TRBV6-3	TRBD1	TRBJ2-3	TGTGCCAGCAGTAACCCGGACAGGGGGTGGGCAGATACGCAGTATTTT	CASSNPDRGWADTQYF
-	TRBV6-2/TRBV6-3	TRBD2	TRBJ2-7	TGTGCCAGCAGCCAGCGGGAGTCCTACGAGCAGTACTTC	CASSQRESYEQYF
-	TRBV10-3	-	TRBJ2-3	TGTGCCATCAGTGGTTCCGAGCTAGCGCAAGAGTATTTT	CAISGSELAQEYF
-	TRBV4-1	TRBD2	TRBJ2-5	TGCGCCAGCAGCCAACCCCCTACTAGCGGGCAAGAGACCCAGTACTTC	CASSQPPTSGQETQYF
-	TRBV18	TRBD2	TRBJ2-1	TGTGCCAGCTCACCACCTGGACTAGCGGGGTGGGTATTCTTC	CASSPPGLAGWVFF
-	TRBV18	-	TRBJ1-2	TGTGCCAGCTCACCAATGTTCCCAGATAACTATGGCTACACCTTC	CASSPMFPDNYGYTF
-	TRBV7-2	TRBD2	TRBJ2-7	TGTGCCAGCAGCTTAGCCCCTAGCGGGAATAACTACGAGCAGTACTTC	CASSLAPSGNNYEQYF
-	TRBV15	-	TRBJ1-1	TGTGCCACCAGCAGCGAGGACTGGGGGGTTACTGAAGCTTTCTTT	CATSSEDWGVTEAFF
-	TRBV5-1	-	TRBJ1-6	TGCGCCAGCAGCTTGGCAGGGGTCTCACCCCTCCACTTT	CASSLAGVSPLHF
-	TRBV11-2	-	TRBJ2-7	TGTGCCAGCAGCTTAGGTGGTAGCGTTCCCTACGAGCAGTACTTC	CASSLGGSVPYEQYF
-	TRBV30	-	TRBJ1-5	TGTGCCTGGAAAAGTGGGGGGAGCAATCAGCCCCAGCATTTT	CAWKSGGSNQPQHF
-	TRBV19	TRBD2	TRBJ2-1	TGTGCCAGTACGGGAGCGGGCAAACTAGCGGGGTCGGGGGAGCAGTTCTTC	CASTGAGKLAGSGEQFF
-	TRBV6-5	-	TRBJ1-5	TGTGCCAGCAGTTACGGCGGGGGGGGGCAGCCCCAGCATTTT	CASSYGGGGQPQHF
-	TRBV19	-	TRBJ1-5	TGTGCCAGTAGTATTAGAGATCCTCAGCCCCAGCATTTT	CASSIRDPQPQHF
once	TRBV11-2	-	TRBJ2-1	TGTGCCAGCAGCTTATCCCTGAATGAGCAGTTCTTC	CASSLSLNEQFF
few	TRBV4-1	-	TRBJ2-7	TGCGCCAGCAGCCAAGATTCCGGACTCGAGCAGTACTTC	CASSQDSGLEQYF
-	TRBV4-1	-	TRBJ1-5	TGCGCCAGCAGCCAACGTAAACCGGGTCAAAATTCCGGGTACCAGCCCCAGCATTTT	CASSQRKPGQNSGYQPQHF
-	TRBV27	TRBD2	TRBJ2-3	TGTGCCAGCAGTTTATGGGGACTAGCGGGGGACACAGATACGCAGTATTTT	CASSLWGLAGDTDTQYF
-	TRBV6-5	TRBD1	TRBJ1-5	TGTGCCACCCCGATGACAGGGAGTAATCAGCCCCAGCATTTT	CATPMTGSNQPQHF
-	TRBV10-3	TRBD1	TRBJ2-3	TGTGCCATCAGTCCAGGGACAGCTAGCACAGATACGCAGTATTTT	CAISPGTASTDTQYF
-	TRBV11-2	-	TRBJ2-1	TGTGCCAGCAGCCCCTGGGTGGTAGCCTCCTACAATGAGCAGTTCTTC	CASSPWVVASYNEQFF
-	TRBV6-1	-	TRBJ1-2	TGTGCCAGCAGTGACGGGGGGGTACAGGTGGCTAACTATGGCTACACCTTC	CASSDGGVQVANYGYTF
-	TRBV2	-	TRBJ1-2	TGTGCCAGCAGTGAAGTAAGAGGGTTGGGCTACACCTTC	CASSEVRGLGYTF
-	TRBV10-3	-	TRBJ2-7	TGTGCCATCAGTGAGACCTACGGGGGAACCTACGAGCAGTACTTC	CAISETYGGTYEQYF
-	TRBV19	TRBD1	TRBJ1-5	TGTGCCAGTAGTCCCTTGGAGGGGGCCTTCAATCAGCCCCAGCATTTT	CASSPLEGAFNQPQHF
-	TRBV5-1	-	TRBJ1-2	TGCGCCAGCAGCCCGGGGGGCGGAAGCTATGGCTACACCTTC	CASSPGGGSYGYTF
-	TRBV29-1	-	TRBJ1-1	TGCAGCGTTGATCGCGGGAAACCCGCTGAAGCTTTCTTT	CSVDRGKPAEAFF
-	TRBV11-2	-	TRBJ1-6	TGTGCCAGCAGCTTAGTAGCCCCGGGAGGTTCACCCCTCCACTTT	CASSLVAPGGSPLHF
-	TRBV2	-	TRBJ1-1	TGTGCCAGCAGTGCTACTGTGAACACTGAAGCTTTCTTT	CASSATVNTEAFF
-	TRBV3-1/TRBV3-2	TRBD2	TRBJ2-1	TGTGCCAGCAGCCTAAACGTCGGAAGCGGGGGAAACAATGAGCAGTTCTTC	CASSLNVGSGGNNEQFF
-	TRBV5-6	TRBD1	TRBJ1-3	TGTGCCAGCGAGCTCAGGGGGCGTCAGATTTCAAACACCATATATTTT	CASELRGRQISNTIYF